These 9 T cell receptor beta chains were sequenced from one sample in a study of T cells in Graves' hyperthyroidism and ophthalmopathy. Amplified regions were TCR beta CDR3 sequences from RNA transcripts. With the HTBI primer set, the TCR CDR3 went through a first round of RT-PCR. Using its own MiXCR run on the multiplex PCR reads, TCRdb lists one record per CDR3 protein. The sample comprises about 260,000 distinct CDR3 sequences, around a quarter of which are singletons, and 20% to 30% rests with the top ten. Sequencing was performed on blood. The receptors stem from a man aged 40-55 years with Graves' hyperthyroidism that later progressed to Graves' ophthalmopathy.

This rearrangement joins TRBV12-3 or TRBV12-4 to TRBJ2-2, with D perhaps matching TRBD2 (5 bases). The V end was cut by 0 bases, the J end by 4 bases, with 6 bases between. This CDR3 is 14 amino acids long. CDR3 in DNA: TGTGCCAGCAGTTTAGCGGGGAGCACCGGGGAGCTGTTTTTT. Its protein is CASSLAGSTGELFF.

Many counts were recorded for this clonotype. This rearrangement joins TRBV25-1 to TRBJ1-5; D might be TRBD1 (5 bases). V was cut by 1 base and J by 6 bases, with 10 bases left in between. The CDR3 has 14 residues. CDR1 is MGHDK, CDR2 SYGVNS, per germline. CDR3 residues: CASSESGGAQPQHF. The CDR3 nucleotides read TGTGCCAGCAGTGAATCGGGAGGGGCTCAGCCCCAGCATTTT.

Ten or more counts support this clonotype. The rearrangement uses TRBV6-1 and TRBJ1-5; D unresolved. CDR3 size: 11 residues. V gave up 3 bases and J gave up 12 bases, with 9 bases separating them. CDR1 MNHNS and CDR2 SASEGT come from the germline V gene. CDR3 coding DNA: TGTGCCAGCAGTGAGACGGACCTCCAGCATTTT. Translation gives CASSETDLQHF.

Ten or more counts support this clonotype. In DNA, the CDR3 is TGTGCCAGCAGTCCGAGGTGGGACAGGGGGAAATACGAGCAGTACTTC. Its protein product is CASSPRWDRGKYEQYF. The chain has TRBV12-3 or TRBV12-4 and TRBJ2-7, with TRBD1 identical over 11 bases. Germline trimming cut 5 bases from V and 4 bases from J; bases unmatched to any gene: 10. The CDR3 has 16 amino acids.

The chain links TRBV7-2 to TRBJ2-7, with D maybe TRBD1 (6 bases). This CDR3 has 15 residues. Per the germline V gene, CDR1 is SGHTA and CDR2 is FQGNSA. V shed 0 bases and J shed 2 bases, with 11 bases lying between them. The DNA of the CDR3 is TGTGCCAGCAGCTTAGCGCACGGACAGACCTACGAGCAGTACTTC. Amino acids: CASSLAHGQTYEQYF.

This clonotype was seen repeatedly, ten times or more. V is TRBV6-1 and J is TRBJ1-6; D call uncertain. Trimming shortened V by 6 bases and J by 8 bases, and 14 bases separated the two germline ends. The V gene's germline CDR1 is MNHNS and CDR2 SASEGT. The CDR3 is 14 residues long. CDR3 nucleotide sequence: TGTGCCAGCAGGGTGAGAGGATCCCATTCACCCCTCCACTTT. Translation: CASRVRGSHSPLHF.

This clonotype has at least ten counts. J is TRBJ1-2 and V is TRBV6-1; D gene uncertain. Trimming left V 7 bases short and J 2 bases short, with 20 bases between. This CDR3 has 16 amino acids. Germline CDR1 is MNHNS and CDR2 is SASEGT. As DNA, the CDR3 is TGTGCCAGCACTGGTAGGAACACCATGCGAAACTATGGCTACACCTTC. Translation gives CASTGRNTMRNYGYTF.

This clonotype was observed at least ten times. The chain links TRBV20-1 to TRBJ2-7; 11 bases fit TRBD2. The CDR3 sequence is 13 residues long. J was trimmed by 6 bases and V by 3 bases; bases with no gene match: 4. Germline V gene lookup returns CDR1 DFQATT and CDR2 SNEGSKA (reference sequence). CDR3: CSARYSGRGEQYF. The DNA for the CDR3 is TGCAGTGCTAGGTATAGCGGGAGGGGCGAGCAGTACTTC.

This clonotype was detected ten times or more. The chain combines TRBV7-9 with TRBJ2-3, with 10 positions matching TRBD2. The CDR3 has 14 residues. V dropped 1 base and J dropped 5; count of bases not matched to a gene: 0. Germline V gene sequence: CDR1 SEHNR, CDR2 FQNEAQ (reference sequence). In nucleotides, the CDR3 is TGTGCCAGCAGCTTAGGACTAGCGGGAGATACGCAGTATTTT. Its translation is CASSLGLAGDTQYF.